The 32 T cell receptor beta chains below come from one sample, sequenced in a study of spatial heterogeneity in lung cancer (dated by TCRdb to between 2018 and 2021). Library preparation used 5' RACE. Sequencing instrument: NextSeq 500. The raw public data were reprocessed by TCRdb itself: fastp quality trimming at Q25, MiXCR clonotype calling, in-frame beta chains only. CDR3 protein sequences are deduplicated, and each keeps its most common genes and DNA. The sample yields approximately 21,000 distinct CDR3 sequences; about 3.5% were counted once. Under 30% of the sample lies in the top ten. This specimen's time point label, interpreted: sample taken at primary tumor resection. For TCR sequencing, whole RNA was extracted from tumor and nontumor lung tissue, or from cryopreserved PBMC samples, and no cell sorting was done. The sequences come from PBMCs, collected at surgery. These receptors were taken from a female donor with early-stage non-small cell lung cancer.

Many counts were recorded for this clonotype. The chain employs TRBV20-1 and TRBJ2-1; TRBD2 matches 14 bases. CDR1 DFQATT and CDR2 SNEGSKA come from the germline V gene (reference sequence). There are 18 residues in the CDR3. Trimming removed 3 bases from V and 8 bases from J; junction bases left unmatched: 15. CDR3 sequence (DNA): TGCAGTGCTAGCGGGCCGACTAGCGGGAGGGCCTTAGCCGATGAGCAGTTCTTC. This codes for CSASGPTSGRALADEQFF.

This clonotype occurred many times. The chain's CDR3 is CASSLTGGQGETQYF. CDR3 DNA sequence: TGCGCCAGCAGCTTGACAGGGGGGCAGGGAGAGACCCAGTACTTC. The chain carries TRBV5-1 and TRBJ2-5; TRBD1 aligns across 8 bases. This CDR3 has 15 amino acids. With V trimmed by 1 base and J by 4 bases, 6 bases remained unmatched. Germline loops: CDR1 SGHRS, CDR2 YFSETQ.

This clonotype was picked up many times. The CDR3 sequence is CSASFVPDSNQPQHF. In DNA, the CDR3 is TGCAGTGCTAGTTTCGTGCCCGATAGCAATCAGCCCCAGCATTTT. The chain combines TRBV20-1 with TRBJ1-5; D is uncertain. The V and J ends lost 3 bases and 0 bases respectively, with 12 bases between them. The germline CDR1 and CDR2 sequences are DFQATT and SNEGSKA (reference sequence). CDR3 length: 15 amino acids.

This clonotype was found a few times. V is TRBV7-9 and J is TRBJ1-1; 7 bases are a match to TRBD1. There are 14 residues in the CDR3. V dropped 7 bases and J dropped 0; count of bases not matched to a gene: 5. Germline-derived CDR1 and CDR2 are SEHNR and FQNEAQ (reference sequence). The CDR3 sequence: CASTEGAMNTEAFF. The CDR3 DNA follows: TGTGCCAGCACCGAGGGGGCGATGAACACTGAAGCTTTCTTT. The full variable domain, with the rest looked up from reference TRBV7-9 and TRBJ1-1, is DTGVSQNPRHKITKRGQNVTFRCDPISEHNRLYWYRQTLGQGPEFLTYFQNEAQLEKSRLLSDRFSAERPKGSFSTLEIQRTEQGDSAMYLCASTEGAMNTEAFFGQGTRLTVV.

This clonotype was recorded many times. The V and J genes are TRBV20-1 and TRBJ2-3, with D possibly matching TRBD2 (6 bases). V was shortened by 5 bases and J by 5 bases, with 23 bases between the two germline ends. The CDR3 covers 16 residues. Germline-derived CDR1 and CDR2 are DFQATT and SNEGSKA (reference sequence). This chain's CDR3 is CSAPHLGGWGKDTQYF. The DNA for the CDR3 is TGCAGTGCTCCCCACTTGGGGGGTTGGGGGAAAGATACGCAGTATTTT.

The V gene is TRBV18, the J gene TRBJ2-3; possible D gene TRBD1, 6 bases. Looked up from germline, CDR1 is KGHSH and CDR2 is LQKENI. The CDR3 extends over 15 amino acids. The V end was cut by 5 bases, the J end by 0 bases, with 12 bases between. CDR3 in DNA: TGTGCCAGCTCAAATGACAGGCGGAGCACAGATACGCAGTATTTT. Its protein product is CASSNDRRSTDTQYF.

The sample holds many counts of this clonotype. The chain employs TRBV30 and TRBJ2-7; TRBD1 aligns across 7 bases. V shed 5 bases and J 2 bases; nucleotides not matched to a gene: 9. The CDR3 has 14 amino acids. Germline V lookup: CDR1 GTSNPN, CDR2 SVGIG (reference sequence). Here the CDR3 DNA reads TGTGCCTGGTCCCGACAGGGACGAGCCTACGAGCAGTACTTC. This encodes CAWSRQGRAYEQYF.

This clonotype has ten or more counts. The chain couples TRBV7-3 to TRBJ1-1; a weak D match, TRBD1 (6 bases). The CDR3 is 14 amino acids. CDR1 SGHTA and CDR2 FQGTGA come from the germline V gene. The V and J ends lost 6 bases and 6 bases respectively, with 17 bases between them. DNA for the CDR3: TGTGCCAGCAGATCCCAGGGGAGTGCCGCTGAAGCTTTCTTT. Its translation: CASRSQGSAAEAFF.

This clonotype was detected many times. This chain links TRBV27 with TRBJ1-5; possibly TRBD1 for D (6 bases). Germline V gene sequence: CDR1 MNHEY, CDR2 SMNVEV (reference sequence). With 6 bases removed from V and 5 bases from J, the gap between germline ends came to 14 bases. The CDR3 runs to 14 residues. The CDR3 nucleotides read TGTGCCAGCAGGCTTACAGGGATTGATCAGCCCCAGCATTTT. This codes for CASRLTGIDQPQHF.

This clonotype was detected a few times. The chain is built from TRBV6-2 or TRBV6-3 and TRBJ2-3, with 14 nucleotides matching TRBD2. Per germline, CDR1 MNHEY and CDR2 SVGEGT. CDR3 length: 16 amino acids. Germline trimming cut 2 bases from V and 5 bases from J; bases unmatched to any gene: 3. CDR3 protein: CASSYPTSGRGDTQYF. The CDR3 DNA reads as TGTGCCAGCAGTTACCCGACTAGCGGGAGGGGAGATACGCAGTATTTT.

There are a few counts of this clonotype. The rearrangement joins TRBV2 to TRBJ2-3, with 7 bases fitting TRBD1. The CDR3 is made up of 15 amino acids. In germline, CDR1 is SNHLY, CDR2 FYNNEI. Trimming cost V 4 bases and J 0 bases; bases outside gene matches: 4. CDR3 amino acids: CASSGGTASTDTQYF. The CDR3 DNA reads TGTGCCAGCAGTGGGGGGACAGCTAGCACAGATACGCAGTATTTT.

This clonotype has at least ten counts. The V and J genes are TRBV27 and TRBJ2-7; D ambiguous. The CDR3 has 13 residues. Germline values: CDR1 MNHEY, CDR2 SMNVEV (reference sequence). Trimming took 2 bases from V and 0 from J, leaving 5 bases between them. The DNA of the CDR3 is TGTGCCAGCAGTTTAGGCAACTCCTACGAGCAGTACTTC. This codes for CASSLGNSYEQYF.

This clonotype is a singleton in its sample. The chain is built from TRBV11-2 and TRBJ2-1; D may correspond to TRBD1 or TRBD2 (5 bases each). The CDR3 runs to 13 residues. The germline CDR1 and CDR2 sequences are SGHAT and FQNNGV. The ends were cut back, 8 bases at V and 2 bases at J, with 10 bases in the middle. Here the CDR3 reads CASGDATYNEQFF. CDR3 sequence (DNA): TGTGCCAGCGGGGACGCGACCTACAATGAGCAGTTCTTC. Full variable domain (remainder filled in from reference TRBV11-2 and TRBJ2-1): EAGVAQSPRYKIIEKRQSVAFWCNPISGHATLYWYQQILGQGPKLLIQFQNNGVVDDSQLPKDRFSAERLKGVDSTLKIQPAKLEDSAVYLCASGDATYNEQFFGPGTRLTVL.

The V and J genes are TRBV13 and TRBJ2-3; 13 bases agree with TRBD2. The ends lost 2 bases at V and 2 bases at J; junction bases unmatched: 4. This CDR3 comprises 17 residues. Germline CDR1 and CDR2: PRHDT and FYEKMQ (reference sequence). CDR3 nucleotides: TGTGCCAGCAGCTTAAGGGGACTAGCGGGAAACACAGATACGCAGTATTTT. Translating it yields CASSLRGLAGNTDTQYF.

By sample share, this clonotype is medium-sized. V usage is TRBV4-1 and J usage is TRBJ1-1, with D perhaps matching TRBD1 (5 bases). CDR1 MGHRA and CDR2 YSYEKL come from the germline V gene. The V end was cut by 4 bases, the J end by 11 bases, with 17 bases between. The CDR3 loop spans 13 amino acids. CDR3 residues: CASSRPGDGGAFF. The CDR3 DNA sequence: TGCGCCAGCAGCCGCCCGGGGGACGGTGGCGCTTTCTTT.

This clonotype was recorded many times. J is TRBJ2-3 and V is TRBV20-1; weak D call: TRBD1 (5 bases). The CDR3 is 12 residues long. V lost 3 bases to trimming and J lost 7 bases, with 11 bases between them. Germline V gives CDR1 DFQATT, CDR2 SNEGSKA (reference sequence). The CDR3 coding sequence is TGCAGTGCTAGCAGGGTGATGAATACGCAGTATTTT. It specifies CSASRVMNTQYF.

By sample fraction, this clonotype is medium-sized. V is TRBV7-9 and J is TRBJ2-7; 10 bases are shared with TRBD2. The CDR3 spans 17 residues. The germline CDR1 and CDR2 sequences are SEHNR and FQNEAQ (reference sequence). The V segment lost 3 bases and the J segment 5 bases; nucleotides outside the gene matches: 13. CDR3 in amino acids: CASSFGQTASGRDEQYF. The CDR3 bases are TGTGCCAGCAGCTTTGGTCAGACAGCTAGCGGGAGAGACGAGCAGTACTTC.

In this sample, this clonotype turned up many times. The CDR3 coding sequence is TGCAGTGCTAGCGGGAGGGCCTACGAGCAGTACTTC. Residues: CSASGRAYEQYF. V is TRBV20-1 and J is TRBJ2-7; 8 bases map to TRBD2. V was clipped by 3 bases and J by 2 bases; unmatched bases: 0. The CDR3 length is 12 residues. Per germline, CDR1 DFQATT and CDR2 SNEGSKA (reference sequence).

V gene TRBV12-3 or TRBV12-4 combines with J gene TRBJ1-1; D is ambiguous. The CDR3 is made up of 12 amino acids. Trimming shortened V by 3 bases and J by 11 bases, and 13 bases separated the two germline ends. CDR3 loop: CASSFPKGGAFF. The CDR3 bases are TGTGCCAGCAGTTTTCCTAAGGGTGGGGCTTTCTTT.

This clonotype turned up a few times. The chain has TRBV20-1 and TRBJ2-7; 9 bases line up with TRBD1. The CDR3 totals 16 residues. Germline V CDR1 and CDR2: DFQATT, SNEGSKA (reference sequence). The V segment lost 6 bases and the J segment 0 bases; nucleotides outside the gene matches: 12. The CDR3 sequence is CSAKTGGNPNSYEQYF. The CDR3 DNA follows: TGCAGTGCCAAGACAGGGGGGAACCCGAACTCCTACGAGCAGTACTTC.

This clonotype has a count of ten or more. This sequence joins TRBV6-2 or TRBV6-3 and TRBJ2-7; D gene unclear. CDR1 is MNHEY and CDR2 is SVGEGT in the germline V gene. Between the trimmed V and J ends, which lost 0 bases and 7 bases, there was a span of 7 bases. The CDR3 spans 12 residues. CDR3 bases: TGTGCCAGCAGTTACTCGTGGGGTGAGCAGTACTTC. It specifies CASSYSWGEQYF.

This clonotype was seen at least ten times. V usage is TRBV28 and J usage is TRBJ2-7, with D uncertain. The CDR3 is made up of 14 amino acids. V gave up 2 bases and J gave up 2 bases, with 10 bases separating them. CDR1 is MDHEN, CDR2 SYDVKM, per germline. Here the CDR3 reads CASSLGRGPYEQYF. CDR3 sequence (DNA): TGTGCCAGCAGTTTAGGGCGTGGCCCCTACGAGCAGTACTTC.

This clonotype was recorded many times. The chain uses TRBV28 and TRBJ2-3; 8 positions match TRBD1. CDR3 length: 15 amino acids. Losses at the gene ends were 2 bases for V and 1 base for J; bases not matched to a gene: 2. Germline V CDR1 and CDR2: MDHEN, SYDVKM. The CDR3 bases are TGTGCCAGCAGTTTACCGGGACAGGGCACAGATACGCAGTATTTT. It specifies CASSLPGQGTDTQYF.

At least ten counts were recorded for this clonotype. The rearrangement uses TRBV7-2 and TRBJ2-3; unclear D gene. V was shortened by 3 bases and J by 0 bases, with 1 base between the two germline ends. Looked up from germline, CDR1 is SGHTA and CDR2 is FQGNSA. This CDR3 is 12 amino acids long. Here the CDR3 DNA reads TGTGCCAGCAGCTTTAGCACAGATACGCAGTATTTT. As protein: CASSFSTDTQYF. Together with reference TRBV7-2 and TRBJ2-3, the CDR3 gives the full variable domain: GAGVSQSPSNKVTEKGKDVELRCDPISGHTALYWYRQSLGQGLEFLIYFQGNSAPDKSGLPSDRFSAERTGGSVSTLTIQRTQQEDSAVYLCASSFSTDTQYFGPGTRLTVL.

This clonotype occurred a few times. The chain links TRBV27 to TRBJ2-7; 7 bases map to TRBD1. J gave up 4 bases and V 6 bases, and 6 bases lay outside the gene matches. The CDR3 is 13 residues long. Germline assignment: CDR1 MNHEY and CDR2 SMNVEV (reference sequence). CDR3 DNA: TGTGCCAGCAGCCCAGGGGGTATTTACGAGCAGTACTTC. Residues: CASSPGGIYEQYF.

This chain connects TRBV7-9 to TRBJ2-2, with D perhaps matching TRBD1 (5 bases). This CDR3 is 17 amino acids long. Germline CDR1 SEHNR, CDR2 FQNEAQ (reference sequence). The germline V and J ends were trimmed by 5 bases and 1 base, with 17 bases remaining between them. CDR3 nucleotides: TGTGCCAGCAGCACTCCCGCCAGGCAGGGGAACACCGGGGAGCTGTTTTTT. Amino acids: CASSTPARQGNTGELFF.

This clonotype was picked up many times. The chain is built from TRBV18 and TRBJ2-5; D unresolved. The CDR3 has 13 residues. The V end lost 1 base, the J end lost 2 bases, and 5 bases lay between the germline ends. Germline V gene lookup returns CDR1 KGHSH and CDR2 LQKENI. The CDR3 region has the DNA TGTGCCAGCTCACCACAGAGGCAAGAGACCCAGTACTTC. Residues: CASSPQRQETQYF. Variable domain in full (rest from reference TRBV18 and TRBJ2-5): NAGVMQNPRHLVRRRGQEARLRCSPMKGHSHVYWYRQLPEEGLKFMVYLQKENIIDESGMPKERFSAEFPKEGPSILRIQQVVRGDSAAYFCASSPQRQETQYFGPGTRLLVL.

This clonotype was seen many times. The chain carries TRBV15 and TRBJ2-3, with D possibly matching TRBD1 (5 bases). CDR3 length: 18 amino acids. Per the germline V gene, CDR1 is LNHNV and CDR2 is YYDKDF (reference sequence). V was pared by 0 bases and J by 0 bases, with 16 bases between. The CDR3 coding sequence is TGTGCCACCAGCAGAGATAATGGGGCAGGACGTAGCACAGATACGCAGTATTTT. It is translated as CATSRDNGAGRSTDTQYF.

The chain links TRBV5-1 to TRBJ2-7; 7 bases are a match to TRBD2. The length of the CDR3 is 14 residues. Trimming at V came to 4 bases and at J to 3 bases, leaving 7 bases not matched to a gene. Germline-derived CDR1 and CDR2 are SGHRS and YFSETQ. CDR3 region: CASSRGRGVYEQYF. The CDR3 bases are TGCGCCAGCAGCCGGGGGAGGGGAGTCTACGAGCAGTACTTC.

Many counts were recorded for this clonotype. The rearrangement uses TRBV5-6 and TRBJ1-5; D is undetermined. The CDR3 loop spans 14 amino acids. V gave up 0 bases and J gave up 11 bases, with 15 bases separating them. In germline, CDR1 is SGHDT, CDR2 YYEEEE. This chain's CDR3 is CASSLEERVEAQHF. CDR3 sequence (DNA): TGTGCCAGCAGCTTGGAAGAACGGGTAGAAGCCCAGCATTTT.

Relative to its sample, this clonotype is large. The chain is built from TRBV27 and TRBJ2-3; no firm D call. This CDR3 spans 13 amino acids. Germline V lookup: CDR1 MNHEY, CDR2 SMNVEV (reference sequence). Trimming cost V 0 bases and J 4 bases, with 5 bases left between them. The CDR3: CASSLSRPDTQYF. CDR3 bases: TGTGCCAGCAGTTTATCCCGTCCAGATACGCAGTATTTT.

This clonotype was observed at least ten times. The rearrangement joins TRBV7-9 to TRBJ2-7, with 11 bases fitting TRBD2. The CDR3 is made up of 17 amino acids. V dropped 2 bases and J dropped 3; count of bases not matched to a gene: 9. The germline gives CDR1 SEHNR, CDR2 FQNEAQ (reference sequence). DNA of the CDR3: TGTGCCAGCAGCTTACTACTATCCACTAGCGGGAGCTACGAGCAGTACTTC. Translation gives CASSLLLSTSGSYEQYF.